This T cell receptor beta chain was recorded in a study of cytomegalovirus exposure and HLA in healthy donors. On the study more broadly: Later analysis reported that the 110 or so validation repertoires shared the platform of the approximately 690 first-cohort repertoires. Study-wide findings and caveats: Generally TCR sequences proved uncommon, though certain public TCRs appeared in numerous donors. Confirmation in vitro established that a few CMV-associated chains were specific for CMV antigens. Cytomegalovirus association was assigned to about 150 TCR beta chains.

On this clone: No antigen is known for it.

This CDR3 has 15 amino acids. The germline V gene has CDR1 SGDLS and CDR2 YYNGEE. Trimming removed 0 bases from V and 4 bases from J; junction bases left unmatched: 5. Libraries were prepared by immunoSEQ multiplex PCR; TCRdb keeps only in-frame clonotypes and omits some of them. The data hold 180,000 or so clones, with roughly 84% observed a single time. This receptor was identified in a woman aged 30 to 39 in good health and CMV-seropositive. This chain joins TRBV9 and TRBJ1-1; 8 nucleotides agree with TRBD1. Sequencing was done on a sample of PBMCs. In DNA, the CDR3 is TGTGCCAGCAGCGTAGTGGCAGGGGGCGGCACTGAAGCTTTCTTT. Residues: CASSVVAGGGTEAFF.